Sequencing of this T cell receptor beta chain was carried out in a study of PD-1 blockade in classical Hodgkin lymphoma. Study-wide findings and caveats: What caused the repertoire differences, perhaps disease activity or prior therapy, remains undefined.

In regard to this clone: Its cognate antigen is unknown.

CDR3 size: 12 residues. Trimming stripped 4 bases from V and 8 bases from J, with 12 bases between. Per germline, CDR1 SGHTS and CDR2 YDEGEE. Sequenced by immunoSEQ multiplex PCR; TCRdb stores in-frame clones only, minus some. The sample includes about 18,000 clones, 78% of them seen just once. Described time point: cycle 4 day 1 (C4D1), after 5 to 7 weeks of nivolumab. Every patient experienced relapse after autologous stem cell transplantation, and brentuximab vedotin exposure varied. Purification of CD4+ T cells from thawed PBMCs was performed via magnetic negative selection. The specimen comprised CD4+ T cells from blood, sampled before the fourth cycle of nivolumab. This clonotype originated in a human donor with classical Hodgkin lymphoma. The rearrangement uses TRBV5-8 and TRBJ1-1; TRBD1 is a possible D gene (5 bases). The CDR3 is CASSPTGAEAFF. The CDR3 DNA sequence: TGTGCCAGCAGCCCAACAGGTGCCGAAGCTTTCTTT. Full variable domain (missing parts from reference TRBV5-8 and TRBJ1-1): EAGVTQSPTHLIKTRGQQATLRCSPISGHTSVYWYQQALGLGLQFLLWYDEGEERNRGNFPPRFSGRQFPNYSSELNVNALELEDSALYLCASSPTGAEAFFGQGTRLTVV.